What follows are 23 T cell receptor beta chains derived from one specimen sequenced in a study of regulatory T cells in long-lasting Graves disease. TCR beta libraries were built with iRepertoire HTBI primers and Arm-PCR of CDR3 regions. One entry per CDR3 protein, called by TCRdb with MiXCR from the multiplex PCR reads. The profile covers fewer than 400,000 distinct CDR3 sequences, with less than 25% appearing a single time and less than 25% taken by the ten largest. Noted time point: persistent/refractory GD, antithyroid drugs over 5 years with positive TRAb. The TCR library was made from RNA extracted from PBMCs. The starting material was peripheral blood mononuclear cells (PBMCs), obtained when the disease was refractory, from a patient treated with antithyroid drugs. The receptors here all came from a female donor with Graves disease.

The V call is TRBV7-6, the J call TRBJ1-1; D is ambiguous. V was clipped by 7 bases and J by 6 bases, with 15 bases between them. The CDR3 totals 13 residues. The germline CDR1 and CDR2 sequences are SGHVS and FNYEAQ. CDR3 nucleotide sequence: TGTGCCAGCAAGGACGGGAAAAGGGCTGAAGCTTTCTTT. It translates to CASKDGKRAEAFF.

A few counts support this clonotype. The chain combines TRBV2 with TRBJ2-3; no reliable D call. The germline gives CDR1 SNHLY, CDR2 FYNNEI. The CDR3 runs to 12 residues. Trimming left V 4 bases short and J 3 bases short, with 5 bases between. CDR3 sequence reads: CASSVLTDTQYF. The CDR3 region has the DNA TGTGCCAGCAGTGTGTTAACAGATACGCAGTATTTT. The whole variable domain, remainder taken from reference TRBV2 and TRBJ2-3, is EPEVTQTPSHQVTQMGQEVILRCVPISNHLYFYWYRQILGQKVEFLVSFYNNEISEKSEIFDDQFSVERPDGSNFTLKIRSTKLEDSAMYFCASSVLTDTQYFGPGTRLTVL.

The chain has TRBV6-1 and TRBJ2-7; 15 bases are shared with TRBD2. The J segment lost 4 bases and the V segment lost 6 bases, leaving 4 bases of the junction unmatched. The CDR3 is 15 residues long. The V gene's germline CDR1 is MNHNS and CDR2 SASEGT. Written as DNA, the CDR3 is TGTGCCAGCAGACTGGGACTAGCGGGAGGATACGAGCAGTACTTC. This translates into CASRLGLAGGYEQYF.

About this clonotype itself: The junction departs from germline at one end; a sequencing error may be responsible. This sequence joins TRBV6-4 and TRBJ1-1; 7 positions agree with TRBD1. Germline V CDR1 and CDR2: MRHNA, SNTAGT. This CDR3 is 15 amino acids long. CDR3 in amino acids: CAGSIYRGGNTEAFF. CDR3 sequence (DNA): TGTGCCGGCAGTATTTACAGGGGAGGCAACACTGAAGCTTTCTTT.

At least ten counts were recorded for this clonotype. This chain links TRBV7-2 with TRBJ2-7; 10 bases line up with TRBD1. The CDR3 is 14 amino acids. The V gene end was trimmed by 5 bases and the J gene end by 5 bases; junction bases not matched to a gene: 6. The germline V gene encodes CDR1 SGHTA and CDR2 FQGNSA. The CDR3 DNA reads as TGTGCCAGCAGCCGGACAGGGGGTATGGACGAGCAGTACTTC. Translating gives CASSRTGGMDEQYF.

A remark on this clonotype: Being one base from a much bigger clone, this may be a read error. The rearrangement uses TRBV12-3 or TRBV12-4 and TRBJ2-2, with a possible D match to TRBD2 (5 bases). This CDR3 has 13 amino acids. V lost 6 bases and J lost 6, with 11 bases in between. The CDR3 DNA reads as TGTGCCAGCAGCTGGAATAGCGCCGGGGAGCTGTTTTTT. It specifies CASSWNSAGELFF.

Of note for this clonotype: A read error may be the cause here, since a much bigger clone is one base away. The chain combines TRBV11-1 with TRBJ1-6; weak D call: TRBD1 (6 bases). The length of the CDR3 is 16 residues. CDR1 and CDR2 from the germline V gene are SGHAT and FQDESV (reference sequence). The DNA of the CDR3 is TGTGCCAGCAGTCTCACAGGGACAACCTATAATTCATCCCTCCACTTT. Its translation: CASSLTGTTYNSSLHF.

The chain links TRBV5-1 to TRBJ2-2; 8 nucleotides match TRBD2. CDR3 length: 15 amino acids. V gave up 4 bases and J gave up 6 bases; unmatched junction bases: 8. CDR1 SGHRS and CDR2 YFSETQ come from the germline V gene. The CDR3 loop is CASSPGGAGAGELFF. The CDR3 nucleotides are TGCGCCAGCAGCCCAGGAGGAGCGGGAGCCGGGGAGCTGTTTTTT.

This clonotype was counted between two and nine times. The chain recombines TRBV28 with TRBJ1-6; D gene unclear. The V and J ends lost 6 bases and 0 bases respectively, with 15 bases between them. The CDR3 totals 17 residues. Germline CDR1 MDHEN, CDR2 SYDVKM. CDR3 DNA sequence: TGTGCCAGCAGCCTGGTTGCCACGAGCTCCTATAATTCACCCCTCCACTTT. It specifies CASSLVATSSYNSPLHF. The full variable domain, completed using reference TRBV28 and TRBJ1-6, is DVKVTQSSRYLVKRTGEKVFLECVQDMDHENMFWYRQDPGLGLRLIYFSYDVKMKEKGDIPEGYSVSREKKERFSLILESASTNQTSMYLCASSLVATSSYNSPLHFGNGTRLTVT.

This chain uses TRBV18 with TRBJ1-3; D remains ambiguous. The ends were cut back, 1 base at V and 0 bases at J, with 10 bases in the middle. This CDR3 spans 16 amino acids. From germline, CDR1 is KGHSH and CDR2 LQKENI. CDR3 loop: CASSPQGMGSGNTIYF. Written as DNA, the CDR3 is TGTGCCAGCTCACCACAGGGTATGGGCTCTGGAAACACCATATATTTT. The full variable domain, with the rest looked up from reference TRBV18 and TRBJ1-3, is NAGVMQNPRHLVRRRGQEARLRCSPMKGHSHVYWYRQLPEEGLKFMVYLQKENIIDESGMPKERFSAEFPKEGPSILRIQQVVRGDSAAYFCASSPQGMGSGNTIYFGEGSWLTVV.

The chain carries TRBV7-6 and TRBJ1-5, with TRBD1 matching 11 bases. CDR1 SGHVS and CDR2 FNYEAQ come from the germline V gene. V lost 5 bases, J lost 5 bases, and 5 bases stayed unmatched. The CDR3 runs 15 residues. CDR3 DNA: TGTGCCAGCAGCAAGGGACAGGGGGGCGATCAGCCCCAGCATTTT. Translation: CASSKGQGGDQPQHF.

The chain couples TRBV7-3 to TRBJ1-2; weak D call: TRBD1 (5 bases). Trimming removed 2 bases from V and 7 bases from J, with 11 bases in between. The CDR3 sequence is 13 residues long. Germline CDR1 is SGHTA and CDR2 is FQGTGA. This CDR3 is CASSLQVGGGYTF. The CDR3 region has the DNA TGTGCCAGCAGCTTACAAGTCGGGGGTGGCTACACCTTC.

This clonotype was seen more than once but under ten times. CDR3 bases: TGTGCCAGCAGTCCCAGACAGGGAAAGGTTGATACGCAGTATTTT. It is translated as CASSPRQGKVDTQYF. The chain links TRBV11-2 to TRBJ2-3; TRBD1 matches at 7 bases. The germline V gene encodes CDR1 SGHAT and CDR2 FQNNGV. V gave up 6 bases and J gave up 6 bases; unmatched junction bases: 12. The CDR3 spans 15 residues.

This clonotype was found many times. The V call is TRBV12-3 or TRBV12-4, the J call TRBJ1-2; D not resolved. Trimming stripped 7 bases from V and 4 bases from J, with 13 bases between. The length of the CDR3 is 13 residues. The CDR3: CASTVEVSYGYTF. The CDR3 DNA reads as TGTGCCAGCACCGTGGAGGTCAGCTATGGCTACACCTTC.

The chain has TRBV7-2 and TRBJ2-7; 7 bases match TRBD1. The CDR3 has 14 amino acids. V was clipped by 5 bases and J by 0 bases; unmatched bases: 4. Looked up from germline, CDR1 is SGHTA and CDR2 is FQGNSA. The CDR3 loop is CASSRGQASYEQYF. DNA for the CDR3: TGTGCCAGCAGCCGAGGACAGGCCTCCTACGAGCAGTACTTC. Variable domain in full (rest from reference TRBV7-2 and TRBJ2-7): GAGVSQSPSNKVTEKGKDVELRCDPISGHTALYWYRQSLGQGLEFLIYFQGNSAPDKSGLPSDRFSAERTGGSVSTLTIQRTQQEDSAVYLCASSRGQASYEQYFGPGTRLTVT.

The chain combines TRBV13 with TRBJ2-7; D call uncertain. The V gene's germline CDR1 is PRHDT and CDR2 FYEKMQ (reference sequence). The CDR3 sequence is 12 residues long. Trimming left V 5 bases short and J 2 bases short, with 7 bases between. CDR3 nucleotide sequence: TGTGCCAGCAGCCTCTACGCCTACGAGCAGTACTTC. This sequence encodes CASSLYAYEQYF.

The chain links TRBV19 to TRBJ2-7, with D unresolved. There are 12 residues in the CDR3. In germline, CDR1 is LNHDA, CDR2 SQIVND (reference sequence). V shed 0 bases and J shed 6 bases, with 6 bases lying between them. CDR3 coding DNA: TGTGCCAGTAGTATAGATCTAGGCGAGCAGTACTTC. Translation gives CASSIDLGEQYF.

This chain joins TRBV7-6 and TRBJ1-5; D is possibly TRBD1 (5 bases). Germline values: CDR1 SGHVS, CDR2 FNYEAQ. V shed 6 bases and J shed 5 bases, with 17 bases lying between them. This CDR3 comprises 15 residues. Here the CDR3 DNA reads TGTGCCAGCAGGGAGCGCGACAGCCTAGATCAGCCCCAGCATTTT. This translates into CASRERDSLDQPQHF. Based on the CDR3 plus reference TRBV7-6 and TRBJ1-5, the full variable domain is GAGVSQSPRYKVTKRGQDVALRCDPISGHVSLYWYRQALGQGPEFLTYFNYEAQQDKSGLPNDRFSAERPEGSISTLTIQRTEQRDSAMYRCASRERDSLDQPQHFGDGTRLSIL.

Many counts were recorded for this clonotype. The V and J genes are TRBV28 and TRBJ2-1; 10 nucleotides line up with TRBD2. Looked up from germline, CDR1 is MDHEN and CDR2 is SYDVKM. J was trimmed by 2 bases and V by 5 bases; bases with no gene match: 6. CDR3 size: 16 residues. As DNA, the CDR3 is TGTGCCAGCAGTCGCTGGACTAGCGGCCCCTACAATGAGCAGTTCTTC. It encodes CASSRWTSGPYNEQFF. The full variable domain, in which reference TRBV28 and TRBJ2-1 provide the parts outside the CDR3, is DVKVTQSSRYLVKRTGEKVFLECVQDMDHENMFWYRQDPGLGLRLIYFSYDVKMKEKGDIPEGYSVSREKKERFSLILESASTNQTSMYLCASSRWTSGPYNEQFFGPGTRLTVL.

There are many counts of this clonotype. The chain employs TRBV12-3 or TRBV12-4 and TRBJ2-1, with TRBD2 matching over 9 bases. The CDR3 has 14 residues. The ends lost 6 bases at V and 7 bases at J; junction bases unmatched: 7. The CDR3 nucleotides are TGTGCCAGCAGGAGAGCGGGAGGAGTGAATGAGCAGTTCTTC. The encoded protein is CASRRAGGVNEQFF.

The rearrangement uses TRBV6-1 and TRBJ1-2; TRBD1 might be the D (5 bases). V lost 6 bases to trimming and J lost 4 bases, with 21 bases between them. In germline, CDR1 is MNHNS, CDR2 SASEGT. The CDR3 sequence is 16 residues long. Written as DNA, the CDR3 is TGTGCCAGCAGATCCGGGGCAGGGACTTCTCGCTATGGCTACACCTTC. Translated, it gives CASRSGAGTSRYGYTF.

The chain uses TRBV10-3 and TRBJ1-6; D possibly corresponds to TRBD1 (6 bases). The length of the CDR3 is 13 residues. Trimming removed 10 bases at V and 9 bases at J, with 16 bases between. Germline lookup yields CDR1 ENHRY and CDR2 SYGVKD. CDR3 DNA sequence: TGTGCCACAGCCGGGACAAGTTCTTCACCCCTCCACTTT. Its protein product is CATAGTSSSPLHF.

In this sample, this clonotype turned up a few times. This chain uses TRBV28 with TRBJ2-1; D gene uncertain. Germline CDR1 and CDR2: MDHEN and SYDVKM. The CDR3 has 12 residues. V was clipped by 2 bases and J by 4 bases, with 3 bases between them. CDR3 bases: TGTGCCAGCAGTTTAGAATACAATGAGCAGTTCTTC. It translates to CASSLEYNEQFF.